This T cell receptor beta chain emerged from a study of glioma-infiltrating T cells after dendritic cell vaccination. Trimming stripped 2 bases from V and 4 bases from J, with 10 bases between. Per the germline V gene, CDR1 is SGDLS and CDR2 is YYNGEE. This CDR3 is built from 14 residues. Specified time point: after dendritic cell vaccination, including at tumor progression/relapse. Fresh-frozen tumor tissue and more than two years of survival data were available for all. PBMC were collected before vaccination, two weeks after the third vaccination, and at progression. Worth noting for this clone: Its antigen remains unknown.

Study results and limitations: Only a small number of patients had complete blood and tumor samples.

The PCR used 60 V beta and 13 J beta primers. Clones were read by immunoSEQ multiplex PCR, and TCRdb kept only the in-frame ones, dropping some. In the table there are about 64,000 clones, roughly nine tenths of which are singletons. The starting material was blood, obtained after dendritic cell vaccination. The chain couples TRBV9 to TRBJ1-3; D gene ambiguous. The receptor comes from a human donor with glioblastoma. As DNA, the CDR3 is TGTGCCAGCAGCGTGGAGTTTAAGGGAAACACCATATATTTT. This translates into CASSVEFKGNTIYF.